These 3 T cell receptor beta chains originate from one sample sequenced in a study of blood T cell repertoires in COVID-19. TCRdb keeps only in-frame clones here, not all; method: immunoSEQ multiplex PCR. The sample contains about 140,000 clones, around 84% of which appear only once. The source material was peripheral blood. The source of these receptors is a woman aged 50 to 65 with acute or convalescent COVID-19.

The genes are TRBV3-1 (or the pseudogene TRBV3-2) and TRBJ1-3; D gene unclear. V dropped 1 base and J dropped 2 bases, with 9 bases sitting between them. The CDR3 is made up of 15 amino acids. CDR1 is LGHDT, CDR2 YNNKEL, per germline (reference sequence). The CDR3 bases are TGTGCCAGCAGCCAAGTAGGAGGAGCTGGAAACACCATATATTTT. This translates into CASSQVGGAGNTIYF.

This clone was recorded only once. This rearrangement joins TRBV5-1 to TRBJ2-1; TRBD1 matches 7 bases. V was pared by 4 bases and J by 8 bases, with 6 bases of the junction left unmatched. CDR1 and CDR2 from the germline V gene are SGHRS and YFSETQ. The CDR3 length is 13 residues. The CDR3 coding sequence is TGCGCCAGCAGCCTCGGGACAGCGGATGAGCAGTTCTTC. It specifies CASSLGTADEQFF.

The CDR3 loop is CASSPGIVQAITRQPQHF. In nucleotides, the CDR3 is TGCGCCAGCAGTCCCGGGATCGTGCAGGCAATAACCCGTCAGCCCCAGCATTTT. The chain employs TRBV10-1 and TRBJ1-5; D remains ambiguous. With 5 bases removed from V and 6 bases from J, the gap between germline ends came to 26 bases. The length of the CDR3 is 18 residues. Germline V gene data show CDR1 as WNHNN and CDR2 as SYGVQD (reference sequence).